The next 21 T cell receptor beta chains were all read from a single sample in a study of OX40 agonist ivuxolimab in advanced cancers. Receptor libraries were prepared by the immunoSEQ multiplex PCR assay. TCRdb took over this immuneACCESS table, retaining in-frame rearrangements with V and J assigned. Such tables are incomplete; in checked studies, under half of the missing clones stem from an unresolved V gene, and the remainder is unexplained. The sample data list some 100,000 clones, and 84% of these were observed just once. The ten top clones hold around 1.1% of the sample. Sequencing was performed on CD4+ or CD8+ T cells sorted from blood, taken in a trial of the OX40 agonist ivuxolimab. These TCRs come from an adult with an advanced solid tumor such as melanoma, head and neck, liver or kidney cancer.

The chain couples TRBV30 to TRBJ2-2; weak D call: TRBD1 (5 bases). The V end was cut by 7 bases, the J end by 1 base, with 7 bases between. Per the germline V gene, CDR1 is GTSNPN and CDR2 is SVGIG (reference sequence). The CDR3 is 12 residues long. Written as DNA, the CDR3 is TGTGCCTTCAGGGAGAACACCGGGGAGCTGTTTTTT. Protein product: CAFRENTGELFF.

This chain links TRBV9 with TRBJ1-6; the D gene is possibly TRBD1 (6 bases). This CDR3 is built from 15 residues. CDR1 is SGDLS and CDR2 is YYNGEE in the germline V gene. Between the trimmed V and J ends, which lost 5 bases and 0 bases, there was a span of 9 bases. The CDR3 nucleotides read TGTGCCAGCAGGACAGGTTCCTCCTATAATTCACCCCTCCACTTT. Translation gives CASRTGSSYNSPLHF.

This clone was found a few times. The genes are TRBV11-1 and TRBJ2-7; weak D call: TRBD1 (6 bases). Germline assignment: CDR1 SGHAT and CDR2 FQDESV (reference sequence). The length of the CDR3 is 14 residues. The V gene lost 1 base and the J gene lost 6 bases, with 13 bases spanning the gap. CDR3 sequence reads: CASSLVQGLGEQYF. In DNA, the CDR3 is TGTGCCAGCAGCTTAGTACAGGGATTGGGCGAGCAGTACTTC.

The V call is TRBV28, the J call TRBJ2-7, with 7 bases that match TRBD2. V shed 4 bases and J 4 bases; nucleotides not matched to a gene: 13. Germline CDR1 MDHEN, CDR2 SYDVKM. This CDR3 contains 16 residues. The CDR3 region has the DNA TGTGCCAGCAGTTCTGGGCGAACTAGCGAGCATTACGAGCAGTACGTC. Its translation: CASSSGRTSEHYEQYV.

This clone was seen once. Written as DNA, the CDR3 is TGTGCCAGCAGCGTAGGCCCAGCTAGCTCCTACGAGCAGTACTTC. The encoded protein is CASSVGPASSYEQYF. The chain uses TRBV9 and TRBJ2-7; D not certain. The CDR3 runs 15 residues. Germline CDR1 SGDLS, CDR2 YYNGEE. The V and J ends lost 0 bases and 0 bases respectively, with 10 bases between them.

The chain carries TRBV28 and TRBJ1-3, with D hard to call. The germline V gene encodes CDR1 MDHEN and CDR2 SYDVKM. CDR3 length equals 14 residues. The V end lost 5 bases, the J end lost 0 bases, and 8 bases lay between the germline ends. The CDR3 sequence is CASSPLSSGNTIYF. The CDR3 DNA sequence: TGTGCCAGCAGTCCCTTAAGCTCTGGAAACACCATATATTTT.

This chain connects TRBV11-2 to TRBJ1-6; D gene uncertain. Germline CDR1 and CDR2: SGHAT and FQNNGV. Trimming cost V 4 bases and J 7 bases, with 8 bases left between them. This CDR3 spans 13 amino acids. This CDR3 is CASSSAANSPLHF. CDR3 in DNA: TGTGCCAGCAGCTCCGCCGCCAATTCACCCCTCCACTTT.

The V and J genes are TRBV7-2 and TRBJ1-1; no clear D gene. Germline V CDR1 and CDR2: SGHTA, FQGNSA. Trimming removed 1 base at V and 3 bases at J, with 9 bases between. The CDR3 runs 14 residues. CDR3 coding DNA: TGTGCCAGCAGCTTAGTGGGCAGCCACACTGAAGCTTTCTTT. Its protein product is CASSLVGSHTEAFF.

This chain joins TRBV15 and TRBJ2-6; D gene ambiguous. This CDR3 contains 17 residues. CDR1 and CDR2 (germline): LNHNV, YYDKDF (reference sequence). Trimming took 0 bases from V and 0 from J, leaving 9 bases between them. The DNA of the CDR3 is TGTGCCACCAGCAGAGAAGGCTCAAACTCTGGGGCCAACGTCCTGACTTTC. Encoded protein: CATSREGSNSGANVLTF.

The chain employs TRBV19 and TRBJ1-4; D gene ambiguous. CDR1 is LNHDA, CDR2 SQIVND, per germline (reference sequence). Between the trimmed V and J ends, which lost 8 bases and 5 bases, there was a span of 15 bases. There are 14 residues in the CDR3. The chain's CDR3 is CASRGLRENEKLFF. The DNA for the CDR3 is TGTGCCAGTCGGGGTTTACGGGAGAATGAAAAACTGTTTTTT. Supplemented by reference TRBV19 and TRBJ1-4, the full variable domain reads DGGITQSPKYLFRKEGQNVTLSCEQNLNHDAMYWYRQDPGQGLRLIYYSQIVNDFQKGDIAEGYSVSREKKESFPLTVTSAQKNPTAFYLCASRGLRENEKLFFGSGTQLSVL.

The CDR3 DNA sequence: TGTGCCAGCAGTTATTCGGGCTATAGCAATCAGCCCCAGCATTTT. Its translation: CASSYSGYSNQPQHF. The chain is built from TRBV6-6 and TRBJ1-5; D remains unclear. Trimming took off 3 bases at V and 0 bases at J, with 9 bases between the two ends. CDR1 MNHNY and CDR2 SVGAGI come from the germline V gene (reference sequence). The CDR3 totals 15 residues.

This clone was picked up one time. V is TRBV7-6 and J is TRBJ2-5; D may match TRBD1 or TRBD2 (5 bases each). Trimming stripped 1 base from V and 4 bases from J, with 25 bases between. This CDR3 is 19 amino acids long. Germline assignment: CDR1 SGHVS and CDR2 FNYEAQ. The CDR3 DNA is TGTGCCAGCAGCTTAGGGGCGAGTGGGGGAATTAGACCTCGAGAGACCCAGTACTTC. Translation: CASSLGASGGIRPRETQYF.

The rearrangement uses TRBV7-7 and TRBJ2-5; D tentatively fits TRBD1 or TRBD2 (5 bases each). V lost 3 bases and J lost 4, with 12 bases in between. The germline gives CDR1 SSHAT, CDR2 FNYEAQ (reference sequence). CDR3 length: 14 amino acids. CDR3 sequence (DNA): TGTGCCAGCAGCTTGGTGGGGGTGGGAGAGACCCAGTACTTC. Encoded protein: CASSLVGVGETQYF.

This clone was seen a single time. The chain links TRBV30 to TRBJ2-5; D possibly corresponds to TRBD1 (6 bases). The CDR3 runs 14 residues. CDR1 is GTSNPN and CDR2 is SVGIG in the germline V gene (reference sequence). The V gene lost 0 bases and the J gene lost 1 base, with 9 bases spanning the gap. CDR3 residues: CAWSVWTAQETQYF. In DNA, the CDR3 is TGTGCCTGGAGTGTATGGACAGCCCAAGAGACCCAGTACTTC.

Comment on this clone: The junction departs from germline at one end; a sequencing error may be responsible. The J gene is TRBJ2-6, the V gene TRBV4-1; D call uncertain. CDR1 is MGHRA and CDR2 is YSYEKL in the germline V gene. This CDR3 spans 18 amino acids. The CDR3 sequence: CASSYSAEPQSRANILTF. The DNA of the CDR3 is TGCGCCAGCAGCTATTCAGCAGAACCACAAAGTCGGGCCAACATCCTGACTTTC.

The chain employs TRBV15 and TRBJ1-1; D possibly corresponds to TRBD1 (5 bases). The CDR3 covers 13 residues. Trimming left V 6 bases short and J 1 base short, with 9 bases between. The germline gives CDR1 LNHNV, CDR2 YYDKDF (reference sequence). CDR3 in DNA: TGTGCCACCAGGGAGGGGTGGAACACTGAAGCTTTCTTT. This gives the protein CATREGWNTEAFF. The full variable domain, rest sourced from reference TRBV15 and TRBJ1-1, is DAMVIQNPRYQVTQFGKPVTLSCSQTLNHNVMYWYQQKSSQAPKLLFHYYDKDFNNEADTPDNFQSRRPNTSFCFLDIRSPGLGDTAMYLCATREGWNTEAFFGQGTRLTVV.

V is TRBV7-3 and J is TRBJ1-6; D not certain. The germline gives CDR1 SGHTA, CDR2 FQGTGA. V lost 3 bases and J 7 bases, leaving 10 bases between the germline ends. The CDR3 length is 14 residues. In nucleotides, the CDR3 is TGTGCCAGCAGCTTCGGTGTCGCGAATTCACCCCTCCACTTT. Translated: CASSFGVANSPLHF.

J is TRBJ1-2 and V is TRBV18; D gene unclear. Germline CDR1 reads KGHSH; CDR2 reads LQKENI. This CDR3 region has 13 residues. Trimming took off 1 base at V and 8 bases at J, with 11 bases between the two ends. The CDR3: CASSPLATYGYTF. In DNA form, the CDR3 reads TGTGCCAGCTCACCACTGGCGACTTACGGCTACACCTTC.

The chain's CDR3 is CASSVTRGLTDTQYF. CDR3 in DNA: TGTGCCAGCAGCGTCACTCGGGGGCTGACAGATACGCAGTATTTT. The genes are TRBV9 and TRBJ2-3; the D gene could be TRBD1 or TRBD2 (6 bases each). The CDR3 has 15 amino acids. From germline, CDR1 is SGDLS and CDR2 YYNGEE. V lost 2 bases and J 3 bases, leaving 13 bases between the germline ends.

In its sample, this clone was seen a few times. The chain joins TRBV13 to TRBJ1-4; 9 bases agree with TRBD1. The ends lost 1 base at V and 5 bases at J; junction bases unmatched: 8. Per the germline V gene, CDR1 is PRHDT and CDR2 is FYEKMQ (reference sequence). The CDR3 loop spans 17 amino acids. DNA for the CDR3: TGTGCCAGCAGCTTAGAAGGCGGGACAGGGTTAAATGAAAAACTGTTTTTT. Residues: CASSLEGGTGLNEKLFF.

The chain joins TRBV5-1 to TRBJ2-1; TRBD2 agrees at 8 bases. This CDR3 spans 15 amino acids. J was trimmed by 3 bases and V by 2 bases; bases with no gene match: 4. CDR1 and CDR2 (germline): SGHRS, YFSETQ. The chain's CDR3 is CASSFTAGGYNEQFF. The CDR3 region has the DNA TGCGCCAGCAGCTTCACCGCGGGGGGCTACAATGAGCAGTTCTTC.